The subject of this entry is one T cell receptor (beta chain). Its recognized antigen is unknown. There are no base qualities to consult, and no much larger clone falls within one base. Based on the germline V gene (reference sequence), the CDR1 and CDR2 sequences are PRHDT and FYEKMQ. The CDR3 holds 17 amino acids from the cysteine to the phenylalanine. Of the read, only the CDR3 DNA is kept; its 51 bases are in frame from base 1. From V the trimming removes 5 bases and from J it removes 5 bases, while the gene matches leave 16 bases of the junction unaccounted for. These data belong to a study of T cell changes during pregnancy in multiple sclerosis (dated by TCRdb to between 2018 and 2021). At the level of the whole study: The study examined how the T cell repertoire changed over the course of pregnancy in women with multiple sclerosis.

Library creation used the immunoSEQ multiplex PCR assay. Entries here come from immuneACCESS through TCRdb and include only in-frame sequences with V and J called. Some clones fail to appear in such tables; in the studies checked, an unresolved V gene covers under half of the shortfall, and the cause of the remainder is unknown. This sample has 83,000 or so clones in its table, and over 85% of those were observed once. The ten largest clones add up to under 2% of the sample. This sequence uses TRBV13 and TRBJ2-7, and 9 junction bases match TRBD2. The sequencing here drew on peripheral blood, taken after pregnancy. This clonotype was obtained from a female donor in good health, enrolled as a control in a pregnancy study. The CDR3 loop reads CASSPWASGKLGNEQYF. In nucleotide form, the sequence is TGTGCCAGCAGCCCCTGGGCTAGCGGGAAACTGGGTAACGAGCAGTACTTC.